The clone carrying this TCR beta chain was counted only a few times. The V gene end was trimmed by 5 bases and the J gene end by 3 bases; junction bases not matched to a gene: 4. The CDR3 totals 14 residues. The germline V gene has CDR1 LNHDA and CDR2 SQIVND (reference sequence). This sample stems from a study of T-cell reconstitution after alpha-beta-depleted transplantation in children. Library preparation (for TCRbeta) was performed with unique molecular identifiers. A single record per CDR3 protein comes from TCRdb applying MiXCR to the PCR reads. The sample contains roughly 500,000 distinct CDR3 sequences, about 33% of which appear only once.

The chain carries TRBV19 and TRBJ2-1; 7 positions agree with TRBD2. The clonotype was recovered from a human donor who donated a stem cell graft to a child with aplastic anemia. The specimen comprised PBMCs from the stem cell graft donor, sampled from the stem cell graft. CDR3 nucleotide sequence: TGTGCCAGTAGTCTCGGGACTAACTACAATGAGCAGTTCTTC. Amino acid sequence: CASSLGTNYNEQFF.